This is a list of T cell receptor beta chains from one sample in a study of radiotherapy plus CTLA-4 blockade in lung cancer. Data came from immunoSEQ multiplex PCR; TCRdb stores just in-frame clones and leaves some out. This sample has 60,000 to 70,000 clones, with 79% found just once. The sequences come from peripheral blood, collected from a patient treated with radiotherapy plus ipilimumab. The receptors derive from a human donor with non-small cell lung cancer who had a complete response to radiotherapy plus ipilimumab. Each CDR3 is given with its conserved first and last residue. The D gene is left open where the match is weak. For some rows the clone size is stated as once, few or many, or as a class when expanded; others skip it.

d_gene: NA
abundance: NA
v_gene: TRBV9
j_gene: TRBJ2-3
CDR3aa: CASSVAGFDTQYF
CDR3nt: TGTGCCAGCAGCGTAGCAGGGTTTGATACGCAGTATTTT

d_gene: NA
abundance: NA
v_gene: TRBV19
j_gene: TRBJ1-3
CDR3aa: CASRDPWGRNSGNTIYF
CDR3nt: TGTGCCAGTAGGGATCCCTGGGGGCGAAATTCTGGAAACACCATATATTTT

d_gene: TRBD1
abundance: NA
v_gene: TRBV4-3
j_gene: TRBJ2-5
CDR3aa: CASSQEGGTGGFQETQYF
CDR3nt: TGCGCCAGCAGCCAAGAAGGGGGGACAGGGGGCTTCCAAGAGACCCAGTACTTC

d_gene: NA
abundance: NA
v_gene: TRBV9
j_gene: TRBJ2-7
CDR3aa: CASSPASSRGYEQYF
CDR3nt: TGTGCCAGCAGCCCCGCGTCATCAAGGGGCTACGAGCAGTACTTC

d_gene: NA
abundance: NA
v_gene: TRBV11-2
j_gene: TRBJ1-2
CDR3aa: CASSLGGRGCTF
CDR3nt: TGTGCCAGCAGCTTAGGTGGAAGGGGCTGCACCTTC

d_gene: NA
abundance: NA
v_gene: TRBV25-1
j_gene: TRBJ1-1
CDR3aa: CASSRAMNTEAFF
CDR3nt: TGTGCCAGCAGTCGGGCCATGAACACTGAAGCTTTCTTT

d_gene: TRBD1
abundance: NA
v_gene: TRBV5-6
j_gene: TRBJ1-2
CDR3aa: CASRGTATNFSYGYTF
CDR3nt: TGTGCCAGCAGGGGGACAGCCACAAATTTCTCCTATGGCTACACCTTC

d_gene: NA
abundance: once
v_gene: TRBV5-4
j_gene: TRBJ1-3
CDR3aa: CASSLEGSSGNTIYF
CDR3nt: TGTGCCAGCAGCTTGGAAGGGTCCTCTGGAAACACCATATATTTT

d_gene: TRBD1
abundance: NA
v_gene: TRBV4-1
j_gene: TRBJ2-1
CDR3aa: CASSQEYSRGTGYEQFF
CDR3nt: TGCGCCAGCAGCCAAGAATACTCCCGGGGGACAGGGTATGAGCAGTTCTTC

d_gene: TRBD1
abundance: NA
v_gene: TRBV6-6
j_gene: TRBJ1-6
CDR3aa: CASSLEGARNSPLHF
CDR3nt: TGTGCCAGCAGCTTAGAGGGGGCGAGGAATTCACCCCTCCACTTT

d_gene: TRBD1
abundance: NA
v_gene: TRBV7-2
j_gene: TRBJ1-5
CDR3aa: CASSRWTGGGQPQHF
CDR3nt: TGTGCCAGCAGCCGCTGGACAGGGGGCGGACAGCCCCAGCATTTT

d_gene: TRBD1
abundance: NA
v_gene: TRBV30
j_gene: TRBJ1-5
CDR3aa: CAWSQDRGGQPQHF
CDR3nt: TGTGCCTGGAGCCAAGACAGGGGGGGCCAGCCCCAGCATTTT

d_gene: NA
abundance: NA
v_gene: TRBV11-2
j_gene: TRBJ2-3
CDR3aa: CASSLAPRYSTDTQYF
CDR3nt: TGTGCCAGCAGCTTAGCCCCTCGGTATAGCACAGATACGCAGTATTTT

d_gene: NA
abundance: NA
v_gene: TRBV9
j_gene: TRBJ2-2
CDR3aa: CASSLGGGELFF
CDR3nt: TGTGCCAGCAGCCTCGGAGGGGGGGAGCTGTTTTTT

d_gene: TRBD1
abundance: NA
v_gene: TRBV6-5
j_gene: TRBJ1-2
CDR3aa: CASSRGQGENYGYTF
CDR3nt: TGTGCCAGCAGTCGGGGACAGGGCGAGAACTATGGCTACACCTTC

d_gene: TRBD1
abundance: NA
v_gene: TRBV18
j_gene: TRBJ1-1
CDR3aa: CASSPGGRDTEAFF
CDR3nt: TGTGCCAGCTCTCCAGGGGGCAGGGACACTGAAGCTTTCTTT

d_gene: NA
abundance: once
v_gene: TRBV5-6
j_gene: TRBJ2-3
CDR3aa: CASRAVTGTQYF
CDR3nt: TGTGCCAGCAGGGCCGTCACGGGTACGCAGTATTTT

d_gene: NA
abundance: NA
v_gene: TRBV30
j_gene: TRBJ1-6
CDR3aa: CAWSGQPNSPLHF
CDR3nt: TGTGCCTGGAGTGGGCAGCCTAATTCACCCCTCCACTTT

d_gene: TRBD1
abundance: NA
v_gene: TRBV19
j_gene: TRBJ1-5
CDR3aa: CASSPGQSSNQPQHF
CDR3nt: TGTGCCAGTAGCCCGGGACAGTCAAGCAATCAGCCCCAGCATTTT

d_gene: TRBD1
abundance: few
v_gene: TRBV6-6
j_gene: TRBJ1-2
CDR3aa: CASSGGSGGSYGYTF
CDR3nt: TGTGCCAGCAGTGGGGGGTCAGGGGGGAGCTATGGCTACACCTTC

d_gene: NA
abundance: NA
v_gene: TRBV2
j_gene: TRBJ2-3
CDR3aa: CATSVFSTDTQYF
CDR3nt: TGTGCCACCTCCGTCTTCTCGACAGATACGCAGTATTTT

d_gene: NA
abundance: NA
v_gene: TRBV30
j_gene: TRBJ1-3
CDR3aa: CAWSVPGAHSGNTIYF
CDR3nt: TGTGCCTGGAGTGTACCGGGGGCGCACTCTGGAAACACCATATATTTT

d_gene: TRBD1
abundance: NA
v_gene: TRBV19
j_gene: TRBJ2-2
CDR3aa: CASSRTGSTGELFF
CDR3nt: TGTGCCAGTAGTAGGACAGGGAGCACCGGGGAGCTGTTTTTT

d_gene: NA
abundance: NA
v_gene: TRBV9
j_gene: TRBJ2-3
CDR3aa: CASSLGRGLTDTQYF
CDR3nt: TGTGCCAGCAGCCTTGGGCGGGGACTCACAGATACGCAGTATTTT

d_gene: NA
abundance: NA
v_gene: TRBV13
j_gene: TRBJ2-1
CDR3aa: CASSLRDRDNEQFF
CDR3nt: TGTGCCAGCAGCCTCCGGGACCGTGACAATGAGCAGTTCTTC

d_gene: TRBD1
abundance: NA
v_gene: TRBV7-2
j_gene: TRBJ2-1
CDR3aa: CASSSYQRGLYNEQFF
CDR3nt: TGTGCCAGCAGCTCCTACCAGAGGGGGCTATACAATGAGCAGTTCTTC

d_gene: TRBD2
abundance: few
v_gene: TRBV5-4
j_gene: TRBJ2-3
CDR3aa: CASSLVGASGSTDTQYF
CDR3nt: TGTGCCAGCAGCTTGGTGGGTGCTAGCGGGAGCACAGATACGCAGTATTTT

d_gene: TRBD1
abundance: NA
v_gene: TRBV5-6
j_gene: TRBJ1-2
CDR3aa: CASSSTGEVRYGYTF
CDR3nt: TGTGCCAGCAGCTCAACAGGGGAGGTTAGGTATGGCTACACCTTC